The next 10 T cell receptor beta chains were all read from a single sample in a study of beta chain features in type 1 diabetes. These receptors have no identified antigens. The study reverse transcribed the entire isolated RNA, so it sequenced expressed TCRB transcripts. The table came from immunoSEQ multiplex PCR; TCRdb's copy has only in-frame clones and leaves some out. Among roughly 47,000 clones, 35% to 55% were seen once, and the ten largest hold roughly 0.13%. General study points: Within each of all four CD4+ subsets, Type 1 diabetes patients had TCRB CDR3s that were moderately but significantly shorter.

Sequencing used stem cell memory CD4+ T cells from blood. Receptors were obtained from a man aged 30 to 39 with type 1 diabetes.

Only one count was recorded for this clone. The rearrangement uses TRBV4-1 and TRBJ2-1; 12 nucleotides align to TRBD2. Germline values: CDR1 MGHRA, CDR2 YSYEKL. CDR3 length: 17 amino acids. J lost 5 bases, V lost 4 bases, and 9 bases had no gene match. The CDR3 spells CASSRQGLAGPHNEQFF. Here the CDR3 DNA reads TGCGCCAGCAGCCGTCAAGGACTAGCGGGACCCCACAATGAGCAGTTCTTC.

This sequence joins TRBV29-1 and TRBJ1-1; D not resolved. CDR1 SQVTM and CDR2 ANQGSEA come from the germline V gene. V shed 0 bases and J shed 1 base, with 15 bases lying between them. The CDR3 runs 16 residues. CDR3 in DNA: TGCAGCGTTGAAGATTATTCGGCAGGAACGAACACTGAAGCTTTCTTT. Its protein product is CSVEDYSAGTNTEAFF.

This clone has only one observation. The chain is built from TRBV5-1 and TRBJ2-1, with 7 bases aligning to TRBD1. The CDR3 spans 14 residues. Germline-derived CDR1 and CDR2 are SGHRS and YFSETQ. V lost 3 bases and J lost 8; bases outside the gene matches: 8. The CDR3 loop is CASSSGQYRDEQFF. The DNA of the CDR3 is TGCGCCAGCAGCTCGGGACAGTATAGGGATGAGCAGTTCTTC.

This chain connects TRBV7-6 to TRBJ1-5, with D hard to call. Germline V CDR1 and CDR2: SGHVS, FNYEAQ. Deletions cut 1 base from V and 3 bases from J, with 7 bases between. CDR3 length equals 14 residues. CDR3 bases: TGTGCCAGCAGCTTAGGGCCCTTCAATCAGCCCCAGCATTTT. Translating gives CASSLGPFNQPQHF.

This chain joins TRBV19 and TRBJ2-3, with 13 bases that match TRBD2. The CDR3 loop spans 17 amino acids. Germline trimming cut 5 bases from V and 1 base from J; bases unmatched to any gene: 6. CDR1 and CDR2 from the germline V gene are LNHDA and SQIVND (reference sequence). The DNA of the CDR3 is TGTGCCAGTAGTGCCGGGACTAGCGGGGCCCGCACAGATACGCAGTATTTT. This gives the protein CASSAGTSGARTDTQYF.

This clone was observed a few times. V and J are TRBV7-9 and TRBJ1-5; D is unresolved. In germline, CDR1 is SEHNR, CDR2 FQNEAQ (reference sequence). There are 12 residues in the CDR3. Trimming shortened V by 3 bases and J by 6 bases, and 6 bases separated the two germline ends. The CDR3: CASSFPGQPQHF. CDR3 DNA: TGTGCCAGCAGCTTCCCAGGTCAGCCCCAGCATTTT. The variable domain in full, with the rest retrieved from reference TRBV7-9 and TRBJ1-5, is DTGVSQNPRHKITKRGQNVTFRCDPISEHNRLYWYRQTLGQGPEFLTYFQNEAQLEKSRLLSDRFSAERPKGSFSTLEIQRTEQGDSAMYLCASSFPGQPQHFGDGTRLSIL.

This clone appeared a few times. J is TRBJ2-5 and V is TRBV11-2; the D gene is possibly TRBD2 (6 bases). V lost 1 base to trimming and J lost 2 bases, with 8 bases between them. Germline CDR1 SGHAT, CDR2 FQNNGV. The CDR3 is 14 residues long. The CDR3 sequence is CASSLGDFQETQYF. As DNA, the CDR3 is TGTGCCAGCAGCTTAGGGGACTTTCAAGAGACCCAGTACTTC. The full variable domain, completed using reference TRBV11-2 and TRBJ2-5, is EAGVAQSPRYKIIEKRQSVAFWCNPISGHATLYWYQQILGQGPKLLIQFQNNGVVDDSQLPKDRFSAERLKGVDSTLKIQPAKLEDSAVYLCASSLGDFQETQYFGPGTRLLVL.

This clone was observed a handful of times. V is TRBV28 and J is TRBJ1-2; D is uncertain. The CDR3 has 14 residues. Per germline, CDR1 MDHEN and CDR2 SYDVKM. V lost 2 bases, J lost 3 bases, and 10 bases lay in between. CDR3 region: CASSLPPGHYGYTF. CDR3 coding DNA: TGTGCCAGCAGTTTACCTCCGGGTCACTATGGCTACACCTTC.

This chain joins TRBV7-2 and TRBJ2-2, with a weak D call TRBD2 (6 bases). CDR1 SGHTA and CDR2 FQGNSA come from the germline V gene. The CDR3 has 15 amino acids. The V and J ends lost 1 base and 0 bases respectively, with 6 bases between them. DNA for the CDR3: TGTGCCAGCAGCTTAGGGGGGGCGAACACCGGGGAGCTGTTTTTT. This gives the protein CASSLGGANTGELFF.

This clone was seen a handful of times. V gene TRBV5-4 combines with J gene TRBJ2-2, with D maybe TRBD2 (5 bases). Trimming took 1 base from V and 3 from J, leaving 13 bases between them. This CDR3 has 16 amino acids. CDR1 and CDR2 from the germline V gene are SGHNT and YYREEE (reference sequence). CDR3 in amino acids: CASSLIGGRDTGELFF. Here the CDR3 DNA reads TGTGCCAGCAGCTTGATCGGCGGGCGGGACACCGGGGAGCTGTTTTTT.